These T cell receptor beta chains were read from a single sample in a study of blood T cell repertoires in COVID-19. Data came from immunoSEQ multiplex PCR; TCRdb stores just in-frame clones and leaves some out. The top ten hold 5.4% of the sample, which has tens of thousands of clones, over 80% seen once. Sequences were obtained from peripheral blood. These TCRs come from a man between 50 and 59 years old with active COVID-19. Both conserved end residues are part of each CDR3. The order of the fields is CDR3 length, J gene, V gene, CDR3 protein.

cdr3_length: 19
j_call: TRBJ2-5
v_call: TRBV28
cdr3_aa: CASSLGTLAGGEVGETQYF

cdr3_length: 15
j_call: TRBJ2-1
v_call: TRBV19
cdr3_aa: CASSALASGANEQFF

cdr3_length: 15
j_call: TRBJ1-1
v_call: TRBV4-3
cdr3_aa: CASSHDRVTNTEAFF

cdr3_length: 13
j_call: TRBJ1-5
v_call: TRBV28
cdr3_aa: CASGGEGLQPQHF

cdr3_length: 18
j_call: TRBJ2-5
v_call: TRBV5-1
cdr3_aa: CASSFGVGEGQKQETQYF

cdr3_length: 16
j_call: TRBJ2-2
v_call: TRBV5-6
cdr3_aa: CASSLGYGTPTGELFF

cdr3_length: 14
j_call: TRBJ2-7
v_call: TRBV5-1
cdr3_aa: CASSNGQGTYEQYF

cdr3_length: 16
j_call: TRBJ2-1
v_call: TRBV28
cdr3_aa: CASSFLAGGPYNEQFF

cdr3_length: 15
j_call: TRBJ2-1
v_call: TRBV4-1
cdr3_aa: CASSQGGFSYNEQFF

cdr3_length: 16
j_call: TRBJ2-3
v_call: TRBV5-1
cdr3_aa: CASSLAGTSGTDTQYF

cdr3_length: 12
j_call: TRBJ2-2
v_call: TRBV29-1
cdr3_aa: CSVRTSAGELFF

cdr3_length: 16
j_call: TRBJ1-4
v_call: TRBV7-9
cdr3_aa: CASSLTGLSTNEKLFF

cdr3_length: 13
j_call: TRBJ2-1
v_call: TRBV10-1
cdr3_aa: CASTGRDYNEQFF

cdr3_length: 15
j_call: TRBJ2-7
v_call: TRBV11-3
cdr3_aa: CASSPLAGDSYEQYF

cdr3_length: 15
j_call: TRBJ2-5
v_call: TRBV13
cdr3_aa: CASSRGLAGKETQYF

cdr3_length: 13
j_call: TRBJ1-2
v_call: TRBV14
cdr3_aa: CASSQRGWVGYTF

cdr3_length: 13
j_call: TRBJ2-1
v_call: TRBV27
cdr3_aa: CASSFAGGREQFF

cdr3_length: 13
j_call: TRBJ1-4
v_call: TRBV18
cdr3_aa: CASSPDREEKLFF

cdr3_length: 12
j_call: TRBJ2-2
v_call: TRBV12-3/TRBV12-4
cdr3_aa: CASRRYTGELFF

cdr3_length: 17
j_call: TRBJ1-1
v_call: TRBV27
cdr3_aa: CASSLSPGELGNTEAFF

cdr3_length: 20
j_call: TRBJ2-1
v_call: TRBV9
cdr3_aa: CASSSPLFPSPQMLYNEQFF

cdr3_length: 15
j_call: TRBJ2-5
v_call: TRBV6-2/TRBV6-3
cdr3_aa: CASSYRGGTSETQYF

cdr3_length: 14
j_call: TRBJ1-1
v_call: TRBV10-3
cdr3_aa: CAISTQGVNTEAFF

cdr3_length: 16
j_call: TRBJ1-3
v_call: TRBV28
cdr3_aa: CASSLWAGGDGNTIYF

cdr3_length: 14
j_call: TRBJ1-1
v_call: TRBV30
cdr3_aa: CAPRVDGENTEAFF

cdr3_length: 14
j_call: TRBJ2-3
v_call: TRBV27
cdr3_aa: CASSFYSSTDTQYF

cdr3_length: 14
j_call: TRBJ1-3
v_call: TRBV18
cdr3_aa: CASSPSDSGNTIYF

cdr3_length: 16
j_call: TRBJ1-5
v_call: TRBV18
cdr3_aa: CASSPSLGARNQPQHF

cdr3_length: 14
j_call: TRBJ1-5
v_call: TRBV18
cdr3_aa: CASSQRQEGQPQHF

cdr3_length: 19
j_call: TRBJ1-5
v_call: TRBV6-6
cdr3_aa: CASSHLVFLTPTDNQPQHF

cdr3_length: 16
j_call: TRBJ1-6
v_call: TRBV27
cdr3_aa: CASRQESLTYNSPLHF

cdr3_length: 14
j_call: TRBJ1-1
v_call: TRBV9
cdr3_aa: CASSATGWNTEAFF

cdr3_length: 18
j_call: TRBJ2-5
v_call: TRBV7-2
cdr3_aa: CASSPSLAGGHLQETQYF

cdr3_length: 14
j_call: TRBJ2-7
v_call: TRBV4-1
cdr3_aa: CASSRTGGSYEQYF